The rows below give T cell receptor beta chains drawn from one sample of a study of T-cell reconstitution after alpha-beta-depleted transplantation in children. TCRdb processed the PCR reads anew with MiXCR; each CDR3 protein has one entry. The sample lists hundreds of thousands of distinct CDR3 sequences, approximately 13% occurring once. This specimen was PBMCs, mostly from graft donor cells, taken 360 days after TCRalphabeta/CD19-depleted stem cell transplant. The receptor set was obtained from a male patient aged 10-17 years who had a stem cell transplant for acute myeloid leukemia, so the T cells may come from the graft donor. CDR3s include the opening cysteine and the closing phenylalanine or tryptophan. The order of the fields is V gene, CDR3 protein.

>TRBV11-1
CVSSQPGQPTDTQYF
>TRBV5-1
CASSLGGISSTDTQYF
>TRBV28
CASTLVGNRPYEQYF
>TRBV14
CASSPRDAPATNEKLFF
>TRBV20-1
CSARTASSYNEQFF
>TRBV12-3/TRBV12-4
CASSLVTGSYNEQFF
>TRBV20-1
CSARPTPGIYNEQFF
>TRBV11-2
CASSLVAGPGTYEQYF
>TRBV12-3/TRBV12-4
CASSVPLNSLTTEAFF
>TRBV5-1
CASSASRGRESDTQYF
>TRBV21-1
CASSEGQGVVGEQYF